Below are 17 T cell receptor beta chains sequenced from a single sample in a study of blood T cell repertoires in COVID-19 (dated by TCRdb to the early 2020s). Library generation was performed with the immunoSEQ multiplex PCR assay. TCRdb obtained this table from immuneACCESS and retained in-frame rearrangements with V and J assigned. These tables miss some clones; where compared with another copy, unresolved V genes account for less than half of the shortfall, and the remainder is unexplained. Within this sample are approximately 320,000 clones, with about nine tenths of them counted one time only. The top ten clones comprise about 8.9% of the sample. Sequenced sample: PBMCs or T cells enriched from blood (not recorded which). These receptor sequences come from a woman under 30 who had recovered from COVID-19.

The chain links TRBV19 to TRBJ1-1, with D possibly matching TRBD1 (5 bases). The CDR3 contains 14 residues. Between the trimmed V and J ends, which lost 2 bases and 3 bases, there was a span of 10 bases. Germline lookup yields CDR1 LNHDA and CDR2 SQIVND (reference sequence). This CDR3 reads CASSIWGVHTEAFF. The CDR3 DNA follows: TGTGCCAGTAGTATATGGGGGGTCCACACTGAAGCTTTCTTT.

The CDR3 region has the DNA TGTGCCAGCATGCTTGACAGGGGGAACACTGAAGCTTTCTTT. Its protein product is CASMLDRGNTEAFF. The chain recombines TRBV2 with TRBJ1-1; the match to TRBD1 covers 8 bases. Unmatched junction bases numbered 5, after V lost 7 bases and J lost 1 base. CDR1 and CDR2 (germline): SNHLY, FYNNEI. The CDR3 is 14 residues long.

This clone was recorded once. This chain uses TRBV7-8 with TRBJ1-5; D is possibly TRBD1 (6 bases). The CDR3 length is 13 residues. Germline V gene lookup returns CDR1 SGHVS and CDR2 FQNEAQ. Trimming cost V 3 bases and J 6 bases, with 9 bases left between them. CDR3 protein: CASSFGGAQPQHF. DNA for the CDR3: TGTGCCAGCAGCTTCGGGGGGGCTCAGCCCCAGCATTTT.

This rearrangement joins TRBV4-2 to TRBJ2-3; 8 bases align to TRBD1. This CDR3 has 16 residues. CDR1 is LGHNA, CDR2 YNFKEQ, per germline. V trimming: 2 bases; J trimming: 1 base; junction bases outside the gene matches: 5. CDR3 bases: TGTGCCAGCAGCCAATTGCAGACAGGGGGCACAGATACGCAGTATTTT. Translated, it gives CASSQLQTGGTDTQYF.

V is TRBV29-1 and J is TRBJ2-3; TRBD2 matches at 8 bases. The CDR3 contains 15 residues. Losses at the gene ends were 7 bases for V and 4 bases for J; bases not matched to a gene: 13. CDR1 is SQVTM, CDR2 ANQGSEA, per germline. The CDR3 DNA reads as TGCAGCGAGAAGGAACCGGGACTAGGGGCAGATACGCAGTATTTT. Encoded protein: CSEKEPGLGADTQYF.

The chain has TRBV28 and TRBJ1-1, with D unresolved. Per the germline V gene, CDR1 is MDHEN and CDR2 is SYDVKM. The CDR3 spans 13 residues. V was pared by 2 bases and J by 5 bases, with 9 bases between. CDR3 sequence reads: CASSLQERTEAFF. The CDR3 coding sequence is TGTGCCAGCAGTTTACAAGAGAGGACTGAAGCTTTCTTT.

The rearrangement joins TRBV6-5 to TRBJ1-2, with D maybe TRBD1 (6 bases). With 6 bases removed from V and 3 bases from J, the gap between germline ends came to 17 bases. Germline values: CDR1 MNHEY, CDR2 SVGAGI. The CDR3 is 15 amino acids. The CDR3 region has the DNA TGTGCCAGCAGGACCCTGGAGACAGGAGACTATGGCTACACCTTC. Protein product: CASRTLETGDYGYTF.

The chain carries TRBV7-8 and TRBJ2-1; 10 nucleotides match TRBD2. The trim removed 5 bases at V and 9 bases at J, leaving 13 bases unmatched. The CDR3 has 16 amino acids. Germline V gene lookup returns CDR1 SGHVS and CDR2 FQNEAQ. The CDR3 spells CASSEPGLASRREQFF. The CDR3 DNA sequence: TGTGCCAGCAGCGAACCGGGACTAGCGAGCCGGCGTGAGCAGTTCTTC.

V and J are TRBV7-2 and TRBJ2-2; 12 bases are a match to TRBD2. Germline CDR1 SGHTA, CDR2 FQGNSA. The CDR3 runs to 15 residues. The J segment lost 6 bases and the V segment lost 5 bases, leaving 4 bases of the junction unmatched. Written as DNA, the CDR3 is TGTGCCAGCAGCGCTAGCGGGGGGGCCGCCGGGGAGCTGTTTTTT. It specifies CASSASGGAAGELFF.

The chain combines TRBV16 with TRBJ2-1, with D perhaps matching TRBD1 (6 bases). Trimming took off 4 bases at V and 1 base at J, with 8 bases between the two ends. The CDR3 loop spans 14 amino acids. The germline CDR1 and CDR2 sequences are KGHSY and FQNENV. This CDR3 reads CASSLQGSYNEQFF. The CDR3 coding sequence is TGTGCCAGCAGCCTACAGGGATCCTACAATGAGCAGTTCTTC.

The gene calls are TRBV12-5 and TRBJ1-3, with a weak D call TRBD1 (6 bases). CDR1 and CDR2 (germline): LGHNT, FRNRAP. V was trimmed by 2 bases and J by 0 bases, leaving 17 bases between them. The CDR3 is made up of 18 amino acids. In DNA, the CDR3 is TGTGCTAGTGGTTTGCGGGTAGAGAGGGGGTCCTCTGGAAACACCATATATTTT. This codes for CASGLRVERGSSGNTIYF.

The chain carries TRBV3-1 (or the pseudogene TRBV3-2) and TRBJ2-7, with TRBD2 identical over 10 bases. J was trimmed by 6 bases and V by 4 bases; bases with no gene match: 12. Germline values: CDR1 LGHDT, CDR2 YNNKEL (reference sequence). This CDR3 spans 16 amino acids. The CDR3 nucleotides read TGTGCCAGCAGCCCCCAAGGCCTAGCGGGAGCCGGCGAGCAGTACTTC. It codes for CASSPQGLAGAGEQYF.

This clone is a singleton in its sample. The chain uses TRBV5-8 and TRBJ1-1, with D perhaps TRBD1 (5 bases). Trimming left V 0 bases short and J 5 bases short, with 17 bases between. Germline V CDR1 and CDR2: SGHTS, YDEGEE. The length of the CDR3 is 16 residues. CDR3: CASSLAIGGVLTEAFF. The CDR3 coding sequence is TGTGCCAGCAGCTTGGCCATCGGAGGGGTCCTAACTGAAGCTTTCTTT.

This chain uses TRBV6-5 with TRBJ1-1; 7 nucleotides align to TRBD1. Germline loops: CDR1 MNHEY, CDR2 SVGAGI. Trimming took 6 bases from V and 4 from J; bases not matched to a gene: 11. This CDR3 region has 15 residues. CDR3 sequence: CASSTTGVVGTEAFF. Here the CDR3 DNA reads TGTGCCAGCAGCACTACAGGGGTTGTAGGCACTGAAGCTTTCTTT.

The chain is built from TRBV9 and TRBJ2-5; 12 nucleotides line up with TRBD2. CDR1 is SGDLS, CDR2 YYNGEE, per germline. V lost 0 bases and J lost 0; bases outside the gene matches: 12. The CDR3 contains 20 residues. DNA for the CDR3: TGTGCCAGCAGCGTAGCTAGCGGGACTAGCGGGTCTAGAAACCAAGAGACCCAGTACTTC. This sequence encodes CASSVASGTSGSRNQETQYF.

This CDR3 reads CASSPETSGGSPLHF. As DNA, the CDR3 is TGTGCCAGCAGCCCCGAAACAAGTGGAGGTTCACCCCTCCACTTT. The chain links TRBV11-2 to TRBJ1-6; D not certain. The CDR3 is made up of 15 amino acids. Deletions cut 5 bases from V and 9 bases from J, with 17 bases between. The germline CDR1 and CDR2 sequences are SGHAT and FQNNGV.

The rearrangement joins TRBV9 to TRBJ1-1, with D hard to call. The germline V and J ends were trimmed by 3 bases and 3 bases, with 15 bases remaining between them. Germline values: CDR1 SGDLS, CDR2 YYNGEE. The CDR3 is 15 amino acids. The CDR3 coding sequence is TGTGCCAGCAGCGCGAGTTCCCACGGGGACACTGAAGCTTTCTTT. Amino acids: CASSASSHGDTEAFF.